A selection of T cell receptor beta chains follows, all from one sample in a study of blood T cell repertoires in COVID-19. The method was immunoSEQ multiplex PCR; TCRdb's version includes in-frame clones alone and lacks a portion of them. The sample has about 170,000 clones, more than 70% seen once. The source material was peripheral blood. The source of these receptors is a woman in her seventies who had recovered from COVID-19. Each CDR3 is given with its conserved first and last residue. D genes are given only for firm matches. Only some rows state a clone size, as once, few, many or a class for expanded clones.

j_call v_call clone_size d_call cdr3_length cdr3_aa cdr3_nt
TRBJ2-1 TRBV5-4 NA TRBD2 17 CASSLSRASGRYNEQFF TGTGCCAGCAGCTTGTCCCGGGCTAGCGGCCGTTACAATGAGCAGTTCTTC
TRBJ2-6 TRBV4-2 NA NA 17 CASSQEGPASGANVLTF TGTGCCAGCAGCCAAGAGGGCCCGGCCTCTGGGGCCAACGTCCTGACTTTC
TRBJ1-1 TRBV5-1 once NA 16 CASRSLLGGGGTEAFF TGCGCCAGCAGGTCCCTACTTGGGGGCGGGGGGACTGAAGCTTTCTTT
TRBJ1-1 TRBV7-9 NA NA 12 CASTPYEGEAFF TGTGCCAGCACCCCTTATGAGGGTGAAGCTTTCTTT
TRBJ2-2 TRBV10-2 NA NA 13 CASSATLNGELFF TGCGCCAGCAGCGCTACCTTAAACGGGGAGCTGTTTTTT
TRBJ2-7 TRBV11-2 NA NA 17 CASIRGPWGQLSYEQYF TGTGCCAGCATCCGGGGGCCCTGGGGACAGCTCTCCTACGAGCAGTACTTC
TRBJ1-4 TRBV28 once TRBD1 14 CASTSGTGTEKLFF TGTGCCAGCACCTCCGGGACAGGGACTGAAAAACTGTTTTTT
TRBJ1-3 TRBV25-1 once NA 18 CASSGSGGKRPSGNTIYF TGTGCCAGCAGTGGGTCGGGAGGAAAGCGTCCCTCTGGAAACACCATATATTTT
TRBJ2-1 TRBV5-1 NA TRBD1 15 CASTPGTGDHNEQFF TGCGCCAGCACCCCCGGGACAGGGGACCACAATGAGCAGTTCTTC
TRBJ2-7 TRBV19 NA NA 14 CASSIQGSSYEQYF TGTGCCAGTAGTATACAGGGGAGTTCCTACGAGCAGTACTTC
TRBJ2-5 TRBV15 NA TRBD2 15 CATSRELARQETQYF TGTGCCACCAGCAGAGAACTAGCGCGGCAAGAGACCCAGTACTTC
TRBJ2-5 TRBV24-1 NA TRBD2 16 CATSDPRLAGEETQYF TGTGCCACCAGTGATCCACGACTAGCGGGAGAAGAGACCCAGTACTTC
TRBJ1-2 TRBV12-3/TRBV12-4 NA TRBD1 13 CASTPWDSYGYTF TGTGCCAGCACCCCCTGGGACAGCTATGGCTACACCTTC
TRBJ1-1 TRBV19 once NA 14 CASSISDMNTEAFF TGTGCCAGTAGTATATCAGACATGAACACTGAAGCTTTCTTT
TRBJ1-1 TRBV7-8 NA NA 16 CASSPKGGGVWTEAFF TGTGCCAGCAGCCCCAAAGGGGGGGGAGTTTGGACTGAAGCTTTCTTT
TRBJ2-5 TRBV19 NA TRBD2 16 CASSALSQGGIGTQYF TGTGCCAGTAGTGCCCTGAGCCAGGGAGGGATTGGGACCCAGTACTTC
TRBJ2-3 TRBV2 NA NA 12 CASSAQGDTQYF TGTGCCAGCAGCGCACAGGGTGATACGCAGTATTTT
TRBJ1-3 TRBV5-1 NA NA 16 CASSLAQGTSGNTIYF TGCGCCAGCAGCTTGGCCCAGGGGACCTCTGGAAACACCATATATTTT
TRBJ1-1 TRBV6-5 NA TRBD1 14 CASTLDRGGTEAFF TGTGCCAGCACCCTCGACAGGGGAGGGACTGAAGCTTTCTTT
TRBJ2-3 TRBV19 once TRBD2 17 CASGPGLAGGDTDTQYF TGTGCCAGTGGCCCGGGACTAGCGGGGGGGGATACAGATACGCAGTATTTT
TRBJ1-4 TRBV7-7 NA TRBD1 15 CASSLGGQANEKLFF TGTGCTAGCAGCTTAGGGGGACAGGCGAATGAAAAACTGTTTTTT
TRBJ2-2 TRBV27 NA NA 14 CASSFLANTGELFF TGTGCCAGCAGTTTTTTAGCGAACACCGGGGAGCTGTTTTTT
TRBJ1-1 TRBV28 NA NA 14 CASSPWTAHTEAFF TGTGCCAGCAGCCCCTGGACAGCCCACACTGAAGCTTTCTTT
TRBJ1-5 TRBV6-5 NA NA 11 CATGVGQPQHF TGTGCCACAGGGGTGGGTCAGCCCCAGCATTTT
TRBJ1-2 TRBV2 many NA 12 CASSRQRYGYTF TGTGCCAGCAGCCGACAACGCTATGGCTACACCTTC
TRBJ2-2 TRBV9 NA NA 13 CASSAPSSGELFF TGTGCCAGCAGCGCCCCTTCGAGCGGGGAGCTGTTTTTT